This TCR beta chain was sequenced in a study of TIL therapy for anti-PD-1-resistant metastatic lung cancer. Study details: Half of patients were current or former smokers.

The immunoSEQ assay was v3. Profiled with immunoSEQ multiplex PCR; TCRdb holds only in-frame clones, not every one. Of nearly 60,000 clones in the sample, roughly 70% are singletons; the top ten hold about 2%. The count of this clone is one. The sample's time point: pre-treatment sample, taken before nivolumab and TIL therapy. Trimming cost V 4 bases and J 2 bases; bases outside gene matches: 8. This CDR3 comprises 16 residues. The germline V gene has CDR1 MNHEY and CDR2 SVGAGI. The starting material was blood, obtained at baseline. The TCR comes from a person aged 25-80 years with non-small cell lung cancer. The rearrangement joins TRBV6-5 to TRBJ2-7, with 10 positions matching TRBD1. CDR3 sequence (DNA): TGTGCCAGCAGTTCCCGACAGGGGGCGGGCGCCTACGAGCAGTACTTC. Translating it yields CASSSRQGAGAYEQYF.